The clone carrying this TCR beta chain has only a few counts. Its target is not known. The entry originates in a study of vaccination and CD4 T cells after COVID-19. This sample's treatment: roughly ten-day PBMC culture with coronavirus spike peptide pools or control peptides (ViraFEST assay). Harvesting of the unexposed donor's CD4+ T cells predated the COVID-19 pandemic (2011-2018). Oncomine TCR Beta short-read sequencing was applied to DNA from cultured CD4+ T cells. TCRdb processed the PCR reads anew with MiXCR; each CDR3 protein has one entry. This table has 8,900 or so distinct CDR3 sequences, roughly a third appearing once. Germline CDR1 LGHDT, CDR2 YNNKEL (reference sequence). The CDR3 covers 12 residues. V was cut by 4 bases and J by 5 bases, with 9 bases left in between.

This receptor was identified in a human donor in good health. V usage is TRBV3-1 and J usage is TRBJ2-7; D unresolved. Source material: CD4+ T cells from blood, cultured in vitro. CDR3 sequence: CASSLRVHEQYF. CDR3 in DNA: TGTGCCAGCAGCCTCAGAGTCCACGAGCAGTACTTC.